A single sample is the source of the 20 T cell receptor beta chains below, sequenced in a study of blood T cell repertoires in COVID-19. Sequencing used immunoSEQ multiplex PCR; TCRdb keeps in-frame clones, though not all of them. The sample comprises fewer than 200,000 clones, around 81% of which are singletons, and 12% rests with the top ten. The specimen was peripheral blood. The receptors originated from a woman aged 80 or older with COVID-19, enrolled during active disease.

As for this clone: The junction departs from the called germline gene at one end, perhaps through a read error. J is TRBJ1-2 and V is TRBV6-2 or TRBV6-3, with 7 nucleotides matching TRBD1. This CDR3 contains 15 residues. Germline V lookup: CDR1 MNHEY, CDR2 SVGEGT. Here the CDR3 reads CASSHRRDSRYRYTF. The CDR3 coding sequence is TGTGCCAGCAGCCACAGGCGGGACAGCCGCTATCGCTACACCTTC.

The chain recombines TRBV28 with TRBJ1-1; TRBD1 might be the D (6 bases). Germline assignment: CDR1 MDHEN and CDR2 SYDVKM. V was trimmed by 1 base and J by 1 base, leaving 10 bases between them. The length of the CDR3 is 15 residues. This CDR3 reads CASSLYRTENTEAFF. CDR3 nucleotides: TGTGCCAGCAGTTTATACCGGACAGAGAACACTGAAGCTTTCTTT.

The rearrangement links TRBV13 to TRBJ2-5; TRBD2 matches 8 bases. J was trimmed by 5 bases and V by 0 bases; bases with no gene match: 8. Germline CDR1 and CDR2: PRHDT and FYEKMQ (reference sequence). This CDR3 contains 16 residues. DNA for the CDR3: TGTGCCAGCAGCTTAGGATCGGACGGGAGGGGGGAGACCCAGTACTTC. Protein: CASSLGSDGRGETQYF.

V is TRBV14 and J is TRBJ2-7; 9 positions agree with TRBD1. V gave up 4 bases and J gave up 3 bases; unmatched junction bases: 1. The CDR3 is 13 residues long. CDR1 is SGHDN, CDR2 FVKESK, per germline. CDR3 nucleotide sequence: TGTGCCAGCAGCCGACAGGGGGACTACGAGCAGTACTTC. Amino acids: CASSRQGDYEQYF.

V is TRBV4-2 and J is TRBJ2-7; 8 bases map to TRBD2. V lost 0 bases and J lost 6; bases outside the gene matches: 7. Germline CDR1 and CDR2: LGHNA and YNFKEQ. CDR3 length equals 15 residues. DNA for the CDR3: TGTGCCAGCAGCCAAGATCCGGGGGGGCCGGTCGAGCAGTACTTC. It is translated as CASSQDPGGPVEQYF.

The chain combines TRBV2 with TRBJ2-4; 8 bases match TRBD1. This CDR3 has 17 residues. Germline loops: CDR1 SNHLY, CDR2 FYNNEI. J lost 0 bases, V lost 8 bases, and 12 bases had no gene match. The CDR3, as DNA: TGTGCCAGCGCTTCGGCAGGGGGCTACCTAGCCAAAAACATTCAGTACTTC. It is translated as CASASAGGYLAKNIQYF.

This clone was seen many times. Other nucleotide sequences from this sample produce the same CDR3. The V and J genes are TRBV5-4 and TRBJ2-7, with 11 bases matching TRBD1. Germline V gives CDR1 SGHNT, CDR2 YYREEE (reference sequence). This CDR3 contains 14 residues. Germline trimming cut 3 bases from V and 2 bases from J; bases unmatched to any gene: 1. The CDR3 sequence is CASSSGQGAYEQYF. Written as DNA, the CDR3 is TGTGCCAGCAGCTCGGGACAGGGGGCCTACGAGCAGTACTTC. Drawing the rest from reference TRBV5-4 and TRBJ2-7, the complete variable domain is ETGVTQSPTHLIKTRGQQVTLRCSSQSGHNTVSWYQQALGQGPQFIFQYYREEENGRGNFPPRFSGLQFPNYSSELNVNALELDDSALYLCASSSGQGAYEQYFGPGTRLTVT.

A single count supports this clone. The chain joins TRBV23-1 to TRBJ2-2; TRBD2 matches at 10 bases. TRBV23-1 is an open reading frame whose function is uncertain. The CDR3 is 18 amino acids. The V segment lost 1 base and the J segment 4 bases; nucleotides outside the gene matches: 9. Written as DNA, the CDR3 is TGCGCCAGCAGTCAATATTCTAGCGGGAGTCGCGGCACCGGGGAGCTGTTTTTT. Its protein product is CASSQYSSGSRGTGELFF.

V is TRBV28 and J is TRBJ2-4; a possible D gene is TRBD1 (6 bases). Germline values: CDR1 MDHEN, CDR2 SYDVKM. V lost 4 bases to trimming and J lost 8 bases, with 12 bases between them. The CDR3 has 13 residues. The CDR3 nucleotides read TGTGCCAGCAGTTCTCCGCGACAGGACATTCAGTACTTC. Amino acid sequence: CASSSPRQDIQYF.

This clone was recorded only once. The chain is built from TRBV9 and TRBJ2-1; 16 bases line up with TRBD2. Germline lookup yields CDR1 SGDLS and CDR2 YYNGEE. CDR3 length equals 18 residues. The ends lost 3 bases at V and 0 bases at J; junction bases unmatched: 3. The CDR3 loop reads CASSAGLAGGSSYNEQFF. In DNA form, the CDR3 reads TGTGCCAGCAGCGCGGGACTAGCGGGGGGGAGCTCCTACAATGAGCAGTTCTTC.

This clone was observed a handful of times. CDR3 coding DNA: TGCGCCAGCAGCCTGGCCCCCGGGACAGGGAGCACAGATACGCAGTATTTT. Translated, it gives CASSLAPGTGSTDTQYF. The chain is built from TRBV5-1 and TRBJ2-3; TRBD1 matches 9 bases. The CDR3 is 17 residues long. V was clipped by 4 bases and J by 0 bases; unmatched bases: 9. Per germline, CDR1 SGHRS and CDR2 YFSETQ.

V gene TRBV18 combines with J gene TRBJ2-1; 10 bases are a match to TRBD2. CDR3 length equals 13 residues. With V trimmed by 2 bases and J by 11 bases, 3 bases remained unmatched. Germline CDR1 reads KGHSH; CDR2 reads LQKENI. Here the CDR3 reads CASSPIAGGQQFF. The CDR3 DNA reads TGTGCCAGCTCACCAATAGCGGGAGGCCAGCAGTTCTTC.

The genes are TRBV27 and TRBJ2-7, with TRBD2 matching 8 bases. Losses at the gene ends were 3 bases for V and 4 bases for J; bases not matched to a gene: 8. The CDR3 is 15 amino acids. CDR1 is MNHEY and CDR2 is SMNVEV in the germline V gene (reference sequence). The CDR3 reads CASSFGGGLVYEQYF. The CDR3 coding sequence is TGTGCCAGCAGTTTCGGCGGGGGGTTGGTTTACGAGCAGTACTTC.

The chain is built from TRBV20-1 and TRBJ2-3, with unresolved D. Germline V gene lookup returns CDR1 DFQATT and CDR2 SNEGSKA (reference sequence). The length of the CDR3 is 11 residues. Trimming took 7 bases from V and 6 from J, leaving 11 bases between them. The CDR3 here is CSVKDIDTQYF. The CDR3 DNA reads TGCAGTGTTAAAGATATCGATACGCAGTATTTT.

The chain's CDR3 is CASSPTSGGAWETQYF. CDR3 nucleotide sequence: TGTGCCAGCAGCCCCACTAGCGGGGGGGCCTGGGAGACCCAGTACTTC. This chain connects TRBV7-3 to TRBJ2-5, with 13 positions matching TRBD2. Germline CDR1 is SGHTA and CDR2 is FQGTGA. The junction had 8 bases not matched to a gene; V was cut back by 5 bases and J by 5 bases. CDR3 length: 16 residues.

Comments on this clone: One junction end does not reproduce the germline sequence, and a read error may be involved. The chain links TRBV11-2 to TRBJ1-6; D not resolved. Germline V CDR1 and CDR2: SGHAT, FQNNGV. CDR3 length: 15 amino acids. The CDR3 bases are TGTGCCAGCAACTTAATAGGCGGCGGCAATTCACCCCTCCACTTT. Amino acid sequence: CASNLIGGGNSPLHF.

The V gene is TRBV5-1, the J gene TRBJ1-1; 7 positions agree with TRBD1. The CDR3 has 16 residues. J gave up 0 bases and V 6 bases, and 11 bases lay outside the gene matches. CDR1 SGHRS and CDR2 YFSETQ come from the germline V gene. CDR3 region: CASTLTAGQVNTEAFF. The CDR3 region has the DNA TGCGCCAGCACTCTTACCGCTGGACAGGTGAACACTGAAGCTTTCTTT.

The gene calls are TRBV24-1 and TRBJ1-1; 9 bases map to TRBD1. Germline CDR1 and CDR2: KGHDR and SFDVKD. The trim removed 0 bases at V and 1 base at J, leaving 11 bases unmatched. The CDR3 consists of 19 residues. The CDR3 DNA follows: TGTGCCACCAGTGATTTGAGATATGTACAGGGGGCCTCGAACACTGAAGCTTTCTTT. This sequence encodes CATSDLRYVQGASNTEAFF.

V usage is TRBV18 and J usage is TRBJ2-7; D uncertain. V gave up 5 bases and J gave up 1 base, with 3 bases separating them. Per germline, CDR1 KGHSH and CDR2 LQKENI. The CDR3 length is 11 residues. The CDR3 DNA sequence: TGTGCCAGCTCATCTTCCTACGAGCAGTACTTC. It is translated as CASSSSYEQYF.

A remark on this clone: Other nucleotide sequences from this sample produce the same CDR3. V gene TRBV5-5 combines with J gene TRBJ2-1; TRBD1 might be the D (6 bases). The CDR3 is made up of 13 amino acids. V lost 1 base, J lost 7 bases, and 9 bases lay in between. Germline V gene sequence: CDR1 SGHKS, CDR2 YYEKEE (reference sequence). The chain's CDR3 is CASSLLGGNEQFF. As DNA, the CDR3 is TGTGCCAGCAGCTTGTTAGGGGGAAATGAGCAGTTCTTC.